The rows below give T cell receptor beta chains drawn from one sample of a study of CD8 T cells in Susac syndrome. A single record per CDR3 protein comes from TCRdb applying MiXCR to the immunoSEQ multiplex PCR reads. The sample records around 220,000 distinct CDR3 sequences, approximately 90% being singletons. The source material was CD8+ T cells from PBMCs. These receptors came from a human donor with multiple sclerosis. Both conserved end residues are part of each CDR3. Fields, in order: J gene, V gene, clone size, CDR3 protein. The size entry is marked missing in some rows and otherwise reads once, few, many or a size class.

j_gene: TRBJ2-1
v_gene: TRBV7-6
abundance: NA
CDR3aa: CASSRDYLGVGNEQFF

j_gene: TRBJ2-5
v_gene: TRBV7-8
abundance: NA
CDR3aa: CASSLVTGWGLRETQYF

j_gene: TRBJ2-1
v_gene: TRBV18
abundance: few
CDR3aa: CASSDSYNEQFF

j_gene: TRBJ2-1
v_gene: TRBV3-1
abundance: NA
CDR3aa: CASSQNHPGLAEF

j_gene: TRBJ2-7
v_gene: TRBV7-2
abundance: NA
CDR3aa: CASSLGGGSGALYEQYF

j_gene: TRBJ1-1
v_gene: TRBV12-3/TRBV12-4
abundance: NA
CDR3aa: CASISYGDTEAFF

j_gene: TRBJ2-1
v_gene: TRBV12-3/TRBV12-4
abundance: once
CDR3aa: CASSYPGRQSYNEQFF

j_gene: TRBJ1-4
v_gene: TRBV7-9
abundance: NA
CDR3aa: CASSLAREGVHEKLFF

j_gene: TRBJ2-2
v_gene: TRBV19
abundance: NA
CDR3aa: CATAGTHANTGELFF

j_gene: TRBJ1-2
v_gene: TRBV4-1
abundance: NA
CDR3aa: CASSQEVVEAGGIYGYTF

j_gene: TRBJ2-3
v_gene: TRBV20-1
abundance: NA
CDR3aa: CSARVETGVFYTQYF

j_gene: TRBJ2-2
v_gene: TRBV9
abundance: NA
CDR3aa: CASSGGTSGATGELFF

j_gene: TRBJ1-1
v_gene: TRBV4-1
abundance: NA
CDR3aa: CASSHQPANTEAFF

j_gene: TRBJ1-4
v_gene: TRBV28
abundance: NA
CDR3aa: CASSLAAVTTNEKLFF

j_gene: TRBJ2-7
v_gene: TRBV7-9
abundance: once
CDR3aa: CASSSSGSAYEQYF

j_gene: TRBJ2-1
v_gene: TRBV12-3/TRBV12-4
abundance: NA
CDR3aa: CASSIDLAGNNEQFF

j_gene: TRBJ2-7
v_gene: TRBV3-1
abundance: few
CDR3aa: CASSQLTTDYEQYF

j_gene: TRBJ2-3
v_gene: TRBV4-3
abundance: NA
CDR3aa: CASRPDYGTTDTQYF